The 28 T cell receptor beta chains listed next were all sequenced from one sample in a study of vaccination and CD4 T cells after COVID-19. Cultured CD4+ T cell DNA underwent sequencing with the Oncomine TCR Beta short-read assay. MiXCR, run by TCRdb on the PCR reads, gives a single entry per CDR3 protein. Of 7,500 to 9,500 distinct CDR3 sequences in the sample, around 60% were seen once. Indicated treatment: roughly 10-day PBMC culture with coronavirus spike peptide pools or control peptides (ViraFEST assay). Antigen specificity for these receptors is unknown. Material: CD4+ T cells from blood, cultured in vitro. Receptors originate from a human donor who had recovered from COVID-19.

J is TRBJ1-4 and V is TRBV7-9, with 9 bases that match TRBD1. The CDR3 loop spans 14 amino acids. V trimming: 5 bases; J trimming: 10 bases; junction bases outside the gene matches: 8. From germline, CDR1 is SEHNR and CDR2 FQNEAQ (reference sequence). DNA of the CDR3: TGTGCCAGCAGCCTCGGGACAGGGAGCGCAAAACTGTTTTTT. It codes for CASSLGTGSAKLFF. Full variable domain (outside the CDR3, taken from reference TRBV7-9 and TRBJ1-4): DTGVSQNPRHKITKRGQNVTFRCDPISEHNRLYWYRQTLGQGPEFLTYFQNEAQLEKSRLLSDRFSAERPKGSFSTLEIQRTEQGDSAMYLCASSLGTGSAKLFFGSGTQLSVL.

V usage is TRBV10-1 and J usage is TRBJ1-1, with D tentatively TRBD1 (5 bases). V lost 0 bases to trimming and J lost 4 bases, with 12 bases between them. There are 15 residues in the CDR3. CDR1 and CDR2 (germline): WNHNN, SYGVQD (reference sequence). For the CDR3, the DNA is TGCGCCAGCAGTGAGTCGAATCAGGGCTTCACTGAAGCTTTCTTT. Translated: CASSESNQGFTEAFF.

The V and J genes are TRBV25-1 and TRBJ2-1; 8 bases line up with TRBD2. Germline V lookup: CDR1 MGHDK, CDR2 SYGVNS. V lost 2 bases and J lost 7; bases outside the gene matches: 4. CDR3 length: 14 residues. The DNA of the CDR3 is TGTGCCAGCAGTGAACCAGGCGGGAGGAATGAGCAGTTCTTC. Translated, it gives CASSEPGGRNEQFF.

The J gene is TRBJ1-3, the V gene TRBV20-1; weak D call: TRBD1 (5 bases). There are 18 residues in the CDR3. Between the trimmed V and J ends, which lost 0 bases and 0 bases, there was a span of 18 bases. Germline V gives CDR1 DFQATT, CDR2 SNEGSKA (reference sequence). CDR3 sequence (DNA): TGCAGTGCTAGAGATCCGGCCCAGGGTGATCTCTCTGGAAACACCATATATTTT. Residues: CSARDPAQGDLSGNTIYF.

The chain carries TRBV10-3 and TRBJ1-1, with 7 bases aligning to TRBD1. Trimming cost V 2 bases and J 1 base; bases outside gene matches: 7. CDR1 is ENHRY, CDR2 SYGVKD, per germline. The CDR3 has 16 residues. The CDR3 nucleotides read TGTGCCATCAGTGAGATGCCAGGGGGTGGGAACACTGAAGCTTTCTTT. Its translation is CAISEMPGGGNTEAFF.

The V gene is TRBV10-3, the J gene TRBJ2-3, with no clear D. CDR1 is ENHRY, CDR2 SYGVKD, per germline. Trimming left V 2 bases short and J 5 bases short, with 2 bases between. This CDR3 spans 11 amino acids. In nucleotides, the CDR3 is TGTGCCATCAGTGAGGGAGATACGCAGTATTTT. Residues: CAISEGDTQYF.

This chain uses TRBV19 with TRBJ2-5, with 12 bases lining up with TRBD2. Germline V gene lookup returns CDR1 LNHDA and CDR2 SQIVND (reference sequence). The CDR3 has 15 residues. With 5 bases clipped from V and 4 bases from J, the junction kept 5 bases outside the gene matches. Here the CDR3 reads CASSALAGGPETQYF. DNA of the CDR3: TGTGCCAGTAGTGCCCTAGCGGGGGGGCCAGAGACCCAGTACTTC. The full variable domain, its missing parts supplied by reference TRBV19 and TRBJ2-5, is DGGITQSPKYLFRKEGQNVTLSCEQNLNHDAMYWYRQDPGQGLRLIYYSQIVNDFQKGDIAEGYSVSREKKESFPLTVTSAQKNPTAFYLCASSALAGGPETQYFGPGTRLLVL.

The rearrangement joins TRBV27 to TRBJ2-5; 8 bases are a match to TRBD2. CDR1 MNHEY and CDR2 SMNVEV come from the germline V gene (reference sequence). The J segment lost 2 bases and the V segment lost 2 bases, leaving 7 bases of the junction unmatched. This CDR3 has 16 residues. CDR3 region: CASSLVAGTLQETQYF. Here the CDR3 DNA reads TGTGCCAGCAGTTTAGTAGCGGGAACACTACAAGAGACCCAGTACTTC.

The gene calls are TRBV12-3 or TRBV12-4 and TRBJ1-1; 7 bases match TRBD1. The CDR3 contains 15 residues. V shed 3 bases, J shed 0 bases, and the junction held 4 bases outside the gene matches. Here the CDR3 reads CASSFSGTVNTEAFF. DNA for the CDR3: TGTGCCAGCAGTTTCTCCGGGACAGTGAACACTGAAGCTTTCTTT.

The chain combines TRBV6-1 with TRBJ2-5; D not certain. CDR3 size: 13 residues. Germline lookup yields CDR1 MNHNS and CDR2 SASEGT. V lost 5 bases to trimming and J lost 1 base, with 8 bases between them. CDR3 sequence reads: CASSLHSQETQYF. The CDR3 DNA reads TGTGCCAGCAGTCTTCATAGCCAAGAGACCCAGTACTTC.

This clonotype was seen only once. The J gene is TRBJ2-5, the V gene TRBV11-2; tentative D call: TRBD1 (7 bases). Per the germline V gene, CDR1 is SGHAT and CDR2 is FQNNGV. The CDR3 covers 16 residues. Trimming pared 5 bases from V and 4 bases from J, leaving 20 bases between. The CDR3 sequence: CASSLLFQGGGETQYF. CDR3 nucleotides: TGTGCCAGCAGCCTGCTCTTCCAGGGGGGCGGAGAGACCCAGTACTTC.

This clonotype was seen a handful of times. The rearrangement joins TRBV30 to TRBJ1-2; D not resolved. CDR3 size: 12 residues. CDR1 is GTSNPN and CDR2 is SVGIG in the germline V gene (reference sequence). V gave up 2 bases and J gave up 2 bases, with 6 bases separating them. The CDR3 spells CAWSWQNYGYTF. The DNA of the CDR3 is TGTGCCTGGAGTTGGCAAAACTATGGCTACACCTTC. Filled out from reference TRBV30 and TRBJ1-2, the complete variable domain reads SQTIHQWPATLVQPVGSPLSLECTVEGTSNPNLYWYRQAAGRGLQLLFYSVGIGQISSEVPQNLSASRPQDRQFILSSKKLLLSDSGFYLCAWSWQNYGYTFGSGTRLTVV.

The V and J genes are TRBV7-2 and TRBJ2-7; no definite D call. This CDR3 is built from 12 residues. The V end lost 3 bases, the J end lost 2 bases, and 5 bases lay between the germline ends. Germline V gene lookup returns CDR1 SGHTA and CDR2 FQGNSA. The CDR3 nucleotides read TGTGCCAGCAGCTTGGATGCCTACGAGCAGTACTTC. Protein sequence: CASSLDAYEQYF. Drawing the rest from reference TRBV7-2 and TRBJ2-7, the complete variable domain is GAGVSQSPSNKVTEKGKDVELRCDPISGHTALYWYRQSLGQGLEFLIYFQGNSAPDKSGLPSDRFSAERTGGSVSTLTIQRTQQEDSAVYLCASSLDAYEQYFGPGTRLTVT.

This clonotype has just one count. The genes are TRBV6-1 and TRBJ1-2; TRBD1 agrees at 8 bases. Germline V CDR1 and CDR2: MNHNS, SASEGT. The trim removed 7 bases at V and 4 bases at J, leaving 14 bases unmatched. The length of the CDR3 is 16 residues. CDR3 DNA sequence: TGTGCCAGCAAGGAAGAGGGACAGGAGACTGTCTATGGCTACACCTTC. Translation gives CASKEEGQETVYGYTF.

This clonotype turned up a few times. This chain connects TRBV2 to TRBJ1-1; TRBD1 is a possible D gene (6 bases). With 7 bases removed from V and 1 base from J, the gap between germline ends came to 13 bases. This CDR3 is built from 14 residues. Germline CDR1 is SNHLY and CDR2 is FYNNEI. In nucleotides, the CDR3 is TGTGCCAGCACCTGGGACATCTCGAACACTGAAGCTTTCTTT. Protein product: CASTWDISNTEAFF.

This clonotype has just a few counts. The chain joins TRBV19 to TRBJ1-1; maybe TRBD1 (5 bases). With 5 bases removed from V and 5 bases from J, the gap between germline ends came to 27 bases. The CDR3 runs to 18 residues. Germline lookup yields CDR1 LNHDA and CDR2 SQIVND (reference sequence). CDR3 loop: CASSVEGLLGPIGTEAFF. CDR3 bases: TGTGCCAGTAGTGTCGAGGGTCTTTTGGGGCCTATCGGGACTGAAGCTTTCTTT.

Only a few counts were recorded for this clonotype. The chain uses TRBV28 and TRBJ2-3, with TRBD2 identical over 10 bases. V gave up 5 bases and J gave up 1 base; unmatched junction bases: 6. CDR1 is MDHEN, CDR2 SYDVKM, per germline. The CDR3 is 16 residues long. CDR3 sequence: CASSNPTSGGTDTQYF. The DNA for the CDR3 is TGTGCCAGCAGTAACCCTACTAGCGGGGGCACAGATACGCAGTATTTT.

The rearrangement joins TRBV27 to TRBJ1-2; D remains unclear. V lost 5 bases and J lost 8, with 9 bases in between. From germline, CDR1 is MNHEY and CDR2 SMNVEV (reference sequence). The CDR3 consists of 11 residues. This CDR3 is CASSPNSGYTF. CDR3 nucleotide sequence: TGTGCCAGCAGTCCAAATAGCGGCTACACCTTC.

This clonotype has more than one count but fewer than ten. V and J are TRBV6-1 and TRBJ1-5; 8 positions match TRBD1. V shed 5 bases and J 3 bases; nucleotides not matched to a gene: 9. The germline V gene has CDR1 MNHNS and CDR2 SASEGT. The CDR3 has 16 residues. Here the CDR3 reads CASSLQGAAYNQPQHF. DNA for the CDR3: TGTGCCAGCAGTCTTCAGGGGGCAGCGTACAATCAGCCCCAGCATTTT.

The genes are TRBV10-3 and TRBJ1-6; 8 bases are shared with TRBD1. V dropped 3 bases and J dropped 8; count of bases not matched to a gene: 3. This CDR3 comprises 14 residues. Per the germline V gene, CDR1 is ENHRY and CDR2 is SYGVKD. The CDR3: CAISDRGLDSPLHF. The CDR3 bases are TGTGCCATCAGTGACAGGGGGCTAGATTCACCCCTCCACTTT.

This clonotype was counted between two and nine times. V usage is TRBV2 and J usage is TRBJ1-1; perhaps TRBD1 as D (5 bases). Germline CDR1 SNHLY, CDR2 FYNNEI. Between the trimmed V and J ends, which lost 2 bases and 0 bases, there was a span of 19 bases. This CDR3 spans 18 amino acids. CDR3 in DNA: TGTGCCAGCAGTGAAAGGGGCCAGAGGACCATCATGAACACTGAAGCTTTCTTT. The encoded protein is CASSERGQRTIMNTEAFF.

There are a few counts of this clonotype. This rearrangement joins TRBV20-1 to TRBJ2-5; 12 bases map to TRBD2. The CDR3 consists of 19 residues. Germline V gene data show CDR1 as DFQATT and CDR2 as SNEGSKA (reference sequence). With V trimmed by 3 bases and J by 1 base, 15 bases remained unmatched. DNA of the CDR3: TGCAGTGCTAGTAGGGGGACTAGCGGGTCTCTGTTGCTCCAAGAGACCCAGTACTTC. It translates to CSASRGTSGSLLLQETQYF.

Only a few counts were recorded for this clonotype. The chain is built from TRBV6-2 or TRBV6-3 and TRBJ2-2; D remains unclear. Germline V CDR1 and CDR2: MNHEY, SVGEGT. V lost 0 bases, J lost 8 bases, and 7 bases lay in between. The CDR3 is 13 amino acids. CDR3 region: CASSYSRPGELFF. CDR3 in DNA: TGTGCCAGCAGTTACTCGCGTCCGGGGGAGCTGTTTTTT.

By sample fraction, this clonotype is large. The genes are TRBV6-2 or TRBV6-3 and TRBJ1-1, with 10 bases matching TRBD1. The germline V gene encodes CDR1 MNHEY and CDR2 SVGEGT. V was clipped by 7 bases and J by 3 bases; unmatched bases: 2. The CDR3 has 13 amino acids. For the CDR3, the DNA is TGTGCCAGCATAGGGACAGGGGACACTGAAGCTTTCTTT. It specifies CASIGTGDTEAFF.

This rearrangement joins TRBV6-5 to TRBJ1-2; D not resolved. V lost 2 bases to trimming and J lost 2 bases, with 24 bases between them. This CDR3 spans 19 amino acids. Germline V gene data show CDR1 as MNHEY and CDR2 as SVGAGI. CDR3 amino acids: CASSYPPLEGNRLNYGYTF. The CDR3 coding sequence is TGTGCCAGCAGTTACCCGCCGTTGGAGGGAAATCGCCTAAACTATGGCTACACCTTC.

The chain links TRBV5-1 to TRBJ2-1, with TRBD1 matching over 8 bases. The CDR3 totals 14 residues. The germline V gene has CDR1 SGHRS and CDR2 YFSETQ. J was trimmed by 6 bases and V by 3 bases; bases with no gene match: 5. The CDR3 DNA reads as TGCGCCAGCAGCTGGGACAGGTCGAGCAATGAGCAGTTCTTC. It encodes CASSWDRSSNEQFF.

J is TRBJ2-1 and V is TRBV7-9; 7 bases align to TRBD2. The CDR3 loop spans 16 amino acids. Germline trimming cut 1 base from V and 6 bases from J; bases unmatched to any gene: 9. Germline V lookup: CDR1 SEHNR, CDR2 FQNEAQ (reference sequence). Here the CDR3 DNA reads TGTGCCAGCAGCTTAGGGGGTGGCGGGGGAGGCAATGAGCAGTTCTTC. It is translated as CASSLGGGGGGNEQFF.

The V call is TRBV5-4, the J call TRBJ1-5, with 7 nucleotides matching TRBD1. Trimming took 4 bases from V and 1 from J; bases not matched to a gene: 2. Germline loops: CDR1 SGHNT, CDR2 YYREEE (reference sequence). The CDR3 is 14 amino acids. This CDR3 is CASSQGGSNQPQHF. CDR3 bases: TGTGCCAGCAGCCAGGGGGGGAGCAATCAGCCCCAGCATTTT.